The following is a T cell receptor beta chain sequence with its context. Its antigen is unknown. There are no base qualities to consult, and no much larger clone falls within one base. The source of the sample is a study of blood T cell repertoires in COVID-19 (dated by TCRdb to 2018 to 2021). Regarding the complete study: The collaborator samples originated in the United States, Italy and Spain and spanned the acute and convalescent phases of COVID-19. The material from the prospective study consisted of cDNA or gDNA derived from T cells, B-cell-depleted T cells, or PBMCs. Subjects who had been exposed to COVID-19, were actively infected with it, or had recovered from it provided the deeply sampled blood TCRbeta repertoires that made up the dataset. The repertoires were made available in a free public database intended to serve as a resource for research on the immune response to SARS-CoV-2. The samples were drawn from the first 160 participants of the ongoing ImmuneRACE study and from over a thousand subjects provided by 6 global collaborators. The sample metadata nearly always contained a de-identified subject ID, COVID-19 status, age in years and sex. Where available, HLA class I and class II types were obtained from metadata supplied by the sample provider rather than from assay-based typing. Results and caveats for the whole study, not just this receptor: The amount of clinical and demographic metadata varied by source and participant and was provided uncurated.

The CDR1 and CDR2 encoded by the germline V gene are SGHTA and FQGNSA. The CDR3, cysteine through phenylalanine, is 14 amino acids long. Only the CDR3 part of the read is kept: 42 bases, read in frame from the first base. Trimming accounts for 5 bases at V and 4 bases at J, while the number of junction bases matched to no gene is 5. TCRbeta CDR3 regions were amplified from genomic DNA using the immunoSEQ Assay, a bias-controlled multiplex PCR. Per the authors' processing: The number of nucleated cells in each sample was estimated from the amplification of reference gene primers within the assay. Sequence reads were collapsed and filtered to measure the absolute abundance of every unique TCRbeta CDR3 rearrangement. For each sample, productive Simpson clonality was calculated as the square root of Simpson's diversity index across productive rearrangements. Here the immuneACCESS table is served through TCRdb, limited to in-frame sequences with V and J called. Missing clones are a known gap in these copies; in checked studies unresolved V genes cover under half, and the rest lacks a known reason. The V and J calls and clone size are taken from that table; D and trimming were inferred from the DNA. A total of around 43,000 clones appear in this sample, around 89% of them only once. In total, the top ten clones hold more than 5% of the sample.

Each collaborating institution followed its own protocols to collect whole blood in K2EDTA tubes. For TCRbeta analysis, collaborator samples were shipped as frozen whole blood, as isolated PBMCs, or as DNA extracted from either sample type. The chain employs TRBV7-2 and TRBJ1-5, with 7 bases aligning to TRBD1. Sequencing used peripheral blood. The source of this sequence is a human donor in a cohort sampled during active COVID-19. The CDR3 protein is CASSASGGNQPQHF. The DNA reads as follows: TGTGCCAGCAGCGCTTCAGGGGGGAATCAGCCCCAGCATTTT.